This TCR beta chain was identified in a study of immune evolution from preneoplasia to lung adenocarcinoma. Produced via immunoSEQ multiplex PCR; TCRdb's table is partial and in-frame only. The sample comprises about 3,900 clones, nearly 90% of which are singletons, and about 5.7% rests with the top ten. This CDR3 region has 15 residues. Germline V gene data show CDR1 as KGHSH and CDR2 as LQKENI. V shed 4 bases and J shed 0 bases, with 12 bases lying between them. H&E slides confirmed each diagnosis, reviewed by two pathologists independently. This TCR derives from a donor of 70 years or more with lung adenocarcinoma. V gene TRBV18 combines with J gene TRBJ1-1; D possibly corresponds to TRBD1 (5 bases). What was sequenced was FFPE minimally invasive lung adenocarcinoma tissue. CDR3 amino acids: CASSREAGMNTEAFF. The CDR3 DNA follows: TGTGCCAGCTCACGGGAGGCAGGGATGAACACTGAAGCTTTCTTT.